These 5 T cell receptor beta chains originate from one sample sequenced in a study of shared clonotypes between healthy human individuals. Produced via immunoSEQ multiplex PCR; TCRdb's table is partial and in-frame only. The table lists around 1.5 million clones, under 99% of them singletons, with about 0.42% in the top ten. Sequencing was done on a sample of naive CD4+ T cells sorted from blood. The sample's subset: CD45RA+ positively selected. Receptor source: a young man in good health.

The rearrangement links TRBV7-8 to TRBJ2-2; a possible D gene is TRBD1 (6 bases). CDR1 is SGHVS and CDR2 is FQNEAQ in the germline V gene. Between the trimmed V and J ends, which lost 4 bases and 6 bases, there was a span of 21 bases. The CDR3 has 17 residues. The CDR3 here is CASSSQGQGIRSGELFF. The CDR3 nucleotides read TGTGCCAGCAGCTCCCAGGGGCAGGGGATTAGGTCCGGGGAGCTGTTTTTT.

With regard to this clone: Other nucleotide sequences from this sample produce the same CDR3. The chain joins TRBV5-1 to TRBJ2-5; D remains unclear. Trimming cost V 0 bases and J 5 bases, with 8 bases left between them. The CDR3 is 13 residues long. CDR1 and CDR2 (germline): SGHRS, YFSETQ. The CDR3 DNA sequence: TGCGCCAGCAGCTTGGCCGGGTCTGAGACCCAGTACTTC. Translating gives CASSLAGSETQYF.

CDR3 residues: CATSRDPHREGYF. CDR3 nucleotide sequence: TGTGCCACCAGCAGAGATCCCCACAGGGAAGGGTATTTT. The gene calls are TRBV15 and TRBJ2-3; tentative D call: TRBD1 (6 bases). The CDR3 runs 13 residues. Germline V CDR1 and CDR2: LNHNV, YYDKDF (reference sequence). Between the trimmed V and J ends, which lost 0 bases and 14 bases, there was a span of 15 bases.

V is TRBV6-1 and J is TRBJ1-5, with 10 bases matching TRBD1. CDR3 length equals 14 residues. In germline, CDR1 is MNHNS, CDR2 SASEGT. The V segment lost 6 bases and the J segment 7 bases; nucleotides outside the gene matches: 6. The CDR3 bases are TGTGCCAGCAGGACGACAGGGGGCGGGCAGCCCCAGCATTTT. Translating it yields CASRTTGGGQPQHF.

The CDR3 region is CASSLGTSIYEQYF. The CDR3 nucleotides are TGTGCCAGCAGCTTAGGTACTAGTATCTACGAGCAGTACTTC. This sequence joins TRBV11-2 and TRBJ2-7, with a tentative D call TRBD2 (5 bases). V was clipped by 1 base and J by 3 bases, with 10 bases between them. The V gene's germline CDR1 is SGHAT and CDR2 FQNNGV. This CDR3 region has 14 residues.